Listed below are T cell receptor beta chains from one sample, sequenced in a study of blood T cells in healthy people across ages. TCRdb itself ran the 5' RACE reads through MiXCR, one entry per CDR3 protein. Among around 1,500,000 distinct CDR3 sequences listed, around 39% were seen once. The sequenced sample was blood. All receptors come from a woman between 18 and 29 years old in good health. The CDR3 runs from the conserved cysteine through the conserved F or W. Fields, in order: D gene, J gene, CDR3 length, clone size, V gene, CDR3 protein, CDR3 DNA. A D gene is named only where the DNA matches it firmly. Only part of the rows carry a size: once, few, many, or a class if the clone is expanded.

. TRBJ2-3 16 . TRBV7-6 CASSLGPGLGTDTQYF TGTGCCAGCAGCTTAGGGCCCGGACTCGGCACAGATACGCAGTATTTT
TRBD2 TRBJ2-7 14 few TRBV20-1 CSVLLTGGTYEQYF TGCAGTGTCCTCCTAACGGGGGGTACCTACGAGCAGTACTTC
TRBD2 TRBJ2-7 14 many TRBV3-1 CASSQDGGGYEQYF TGTGCCAGCAGCCAAGATGGGGGGGGCTACGAGCAGTACTTC
TRBD1 TRBJ1-2 17 . TRBV27 CASSTTGGARQGYGYTF TGTGCCAGCAGTACTACAGGGGGCGCAAGGCAGGGGTATGGCTACACCTTC
. TRBJ2-4 16 . TRBV4-1 CASSPNAELAKNIQYF TGCGCCAGCAGCCCCAACGCCGAGTTAGCCAAAAACATTCAGTACTTC
. TRBJ1-2 12 . TRBV24-1 CATSSTIDGYTF TGTGCCACCAGCTCGACGATCGATGGCTACACCTTC
. TRBJ1-4 16 few TRBV6-6 CASSSPTRETNEKLFF TGTGCCAGCAGTTCCCCAACCCGGGAAACTAATGAAAAACTGTTTTTT
. TRBJ2-4 15 . TRBV6-1 CASSQGYQAKNIQYF TGTGCCAGCAGCCAGGGTTATCAAGCCAAAAACATTCAGTACTTC
. TRBJ2-3 16 many TRBV11-2 CASSLEIFSLTDTQYF TGTGCCAGCAGCTTAGAGATCTTTTCCCTCACAGATACGCAGTATTTT
TRBD2 TRBJ2-1 15 many TRBV6-1 CASKDRAGGANEQFF TGTGCCAGCAAAGATAGAGCGGGGGGAGCCAATGAGCAGTTCTTC
TRBD2 TRBJ2-3 15 . TRBV2 CASTTGTSRQDTQYF TGTGCCAGCACGACCGGGACTAGCCGCCAAGATACGCAGTATTTT
TRBD2 TRBJ2-3 14 once TRBV12-3/TRBV12-4 CASSLTSGGDSQYF TGTGCCAGCAGCCTAACTAGCGGGGGCGATTCGCAGTATTTT
. TRBJ1-1 13 . TRBV2 CASGEDWGTEAFF TGTGCCAGCGGGGAGGACTGGGGCACTGAAGCTTTCTTT
. TRBJ1-2 14 . TRBV6-5 CASSSRGGRKGYTF TGTGCCAGCAGTTCTCGGGGAGGGAGGAAGGGCTACACCTTC
TRBD1 TRBJ2-2 16 once TRBV7-9 CASRGQGIMNTGELFF TGTGCCAGCAGAGGACAGGGTATCATGAACACCGGGGAGCTGTTTTTT
TRBD2 TRBJ2-5 17 . TRBV28 CASTFLGLAGGPETQYF TGTGCCAGCACCTTCTTGGGGCTAGCGGGAGGGCCAGAGACCCAGTACTTC
TRBD2 TRBJ2-3 16 . TRBV7-2 CASSQAMAGGLDTQYF TGTGCCAGCAGTCAGGCGATGGCGGGAGGGCTGGATACGCAGTATTTT
TRBD1 TRBJ2-3 15 . TRBV2 CASSDRGKSTDTQYF TGTGCCAGCAGTGACAGGGGGAAAAGCACAGATACGCAGTATTTT
TRBD1 TRBJ1-1 15 . TRBV29-1 CCVDPTGGTCTEAFF TGCTGCGTTGACCCTACAGGGGGCACTTGTACTGAAGCTTTCTTT
TRBD1 TRBJ2-7 15 . TRBV5-1 CASREGTGTSYEQYF TGCGCCAGCAGAGAGGGGACAGGGACCTCCTACGAGCAGTACTTC
. TRBJ2-5 13 . TRBV6-2/TRBV6-3 CASLAVDQETQYF TGTGCCAGCCTGGCGGTAGATCAAGAGACCCAGTACTTC
. TRBJ2-2 13 few TRBV12-3/TRBV12-4 CASSFLTTGELFF TGTGCCAGCAGTTTTCTCACAACCGGGGAGCTGTTTTTT
. TRBJ1-1 14 few TRBV7-2 CASRPDRLNTEAFF TGTGCCAGCAGACCCGACAGATTGAACACTGAAGCTTTCTTT
TRBD1 TRBJ1-5 21 . TRBV10-3 CAISEGVIFPTGSNSNQPQHF TGTGCCATCAGTGAGGGGGTAATATTTCCGACAGGGTCGAATAGCAATCAGCCCCAGCATTTT
TRBD1 TRBJ1-1 15 . TRBV10-3 CAITGTGGAGTEAFF TGTGCCATCACTGGGACAGGGGGCGCGGGGACTGAAGCTTTCTTT
. TRBJ2-1 11 . TRBV20-1 CSAVPMDEQFF TGCAGTGCTGTACCTATGGATGAGCAGTTCTTC
. TRBJ1-1 14 . TRBV7-9 CASGHPGPTTEAFF TGTGCCAGCGGCCACCCGGGGCCCACGACTGAAGCTTTCTTT
TRBD1 TRBJ2-7 14 . TRBV13 CASSVGTAINEQYF TGTGCCAGCTCCGTGGGGACAGCTATCAACGAGCAGTACTTC
TRBD1 TRBJ1-5 15 few TRBV20-1 CSARQGVLGNQPQHF TGCAGTGCCAGACAGGGCGTCTTAGGCAATCAGCCCCAGCATTTT
TRBD1 TRBJ1-2 14 few TRBV6-6 CASSYRGPIDGYTF TGTGCCAGCAGTTATAGGGGGCCGATCGATGGCTACACCTTC
. TRBJ2-5 16 . TRBV27 CASSWNRDVSDETQYF TGTGCCAGCAGCTGGAACAGGGATGTATCCGATGAGACCCAGTACTTC
. TRBJ2-7 14 few TRBV7-3 CASSLKGRTYEQYF TGTGCCAGCAGCTTAAAAGGCCGAACCTACGAGCAGTACTTC
TRBD1 TRBJ1-1 15 . TRBV12-5 CASGFMTGSDTEAFF TGTGCTAGTGGTTTCATGACAGGGTCGGACACTGAAGCTTTCTTT
. TRBJ2-5 14 once TRBV6-1 CASSEEAVQETQYF TGTGCCAGCAGTGAGGAGGCCGTGCAAGAGACCCAGTACTTC
TRBD1 TRBJ2-7 12 few TRBV29-1 CSAGTGQGEQYF TGCAGCGCAGGGACAGGGCAAGGCGAGCAGTACTTC
TRBD2 TRBJ2-3 16 few TRBV28 CASRKTSRFSTDTQYF TGTGCCAGCAGAAAGACTAGCCGCTTTTCCACAGATACGCAGTATTTT
TRBD2 TRBJ2-3 16 few TRBV11-1 CASSLVGLAGVDTQYF TGTGCCAGCAGCTTAGTTGGACTAGCGGGAGTAGATACGCAGTATTTT
. TRBJ1-1 13 once TRBV21-1 CASSTIGHGEAFF TGTGCCAGCAGCACTATAGGACATGGTGAAGCTTTCTTT
. TRBJ2-3 13 . TRBV20-1 CSAIAPVGPTQYF TGCAGTGCTATAGCCCCCGTGGGTCCCACGCAGTATTTT
TRBD2 TRBJ2-3 16 few TRBV6-1 CASRASGGHSTDTQYF TGTGCCAGCAGGGCTAGCGGGGGCCATAGCACAGATACGCAGTATTTT
. TRBJ2-7 14 . TRBV6-6 CASLAGTSPYEQYF TGTGCCAGCTTGGCGGGAACCTCCCCCTACGAGCAGTACTTC
TRBD1 TRBJ2-5 14 . TRBV12-3/TRBV12-4 CASSFPGQGGTQYF TGTGCCAGCAGTTTCCCCGGACAGGGGGGGACCCAGTACTTC
. TRBJ2-5 12 few TRBV28 CASSAGWRPQYF TGTGCCAGCAGTGCGGGGTGGCGCCCCCAGTACTTC
. TRBJ2-3 11 . TRBV20-1 CSLRGTDTQYF TGCAGCTTACGGGGCACAGATACGCAGTATTTT
. TRBJ2-1 14 . TRBV24-1 CATSDSYVSAEQFF TGTGCCACTTCGGACTCCTATGTAAGCGCTGAGCAGTTCTTC
TRBD1 TRBJ2-7 17 many TRBV25-1 CASTPFSSGTERYEQYF TGTGCCAGCACCCCATTTTCGTCGGGGACAGAACGCTACGAGCAGTACTTC
TRBD2 TRBJ2-1 15 . TRBV12-3/TRBV12-4 CASTLTSGGATEQFF TGTGCCAGCACCCTGACTAGCGGGGGGGCCACTGAGCAGTTCTTC
. TRBJ1-3 11 . TRBV29-1 CSVHTGYTIYF TGCAGCGTACACACAGGGTACACCATATATTTT
. TRBJ2-6 17 . TRBV5-1 CASSVPGDQSGANVLTF TGCGCCAGCAGCGTGCCGGGAGATCAGTCTGGGGCCAACGTCCTGACTTTC
. TRBJ1-2 16 few TRBV5-1 CASSTGPDRPTYGYTF TGCGCCAGCAGCACAGGTCCTGACAGGCCGACCTATGGCTACACCTTC
. TRBJ1-4 10 . TRBV29-1 CSVEEEKLFF TGCAGCGTTGAAGAAGAAAAACTGTTTTTT
. TRBJ2-1 15 few TRBV20-1 CSARSRTSSYNEQFF TGCAGTGCTAGGAGTAGGACGAGCTCCTACAATGAGCAGTTCTTC
TRBD2 TRBJ2-7 14 . TRBV30 CAWSFLAGAYEQYF TGTGCCTGGAGTTTCCTAGCGGGGGCGTACGAGCAGTACTTC
. TRBJ1-1 17 . TRBV20-1 CSAPDGVVQGVDTEAFF TGCAGTGCCCCAGACGGGGTGGTGCAGGGTGTTGACACTGAAGCTTTCTTT
. TRBJ1-1 14 . TRBV25-1 CASSEYGTAFEAFF TGTGCCAGCAGTGAATATGGCACTGCCTTTGAAGCTTTCTTT
. TRBJ2-7 12 few TRBV12-3/TRBV12-4 CASSITGFEQYF TGTGCCAGCAGTATAACAGGGTTCGAGCAGTACTTC